The present T cell receptor beta chain was sequenced within a study of T cell repertoires in cytomegalovirus infection. Whole-study context: CMV infection plus the matching HLA type was flagged by public TCR beta signatures. Notes on the study in general: HLA-C-restricted CMV-specific TCR beta clonotypes were dominant in the ex vivo response. Identification of carriers of CMV plus the relevant HLA was performed using cumulative public TCR beta family frequency.

In germline, CDR1 is SQVTM, CDR2 ANQGSEA. With 4 bases clipped from V and 0 bases from J, the junction kept 9 bases outside the gene matches. The CDR3 is 15 amino acids. This clonotype has only a few counts. Its antigen is undetermined. Each CDR3 protein gets one entry after TCRdb re-called the reads with MiXCR. The sample carries around 170,000 distinct CDR3 sequences, 15% to 20% recorded once. V and J are TRBV29-1 and TRBJ2-7; 7 bases fit TRBD1. This clonotype was sampled from a human donor in good health (CMV status not recorded). Some clones in this sample may be carry-over from other donors' samples. The sequenced sample consisted of CD8+ T cells from PBMCs. CDR3: CSVVNPDRNSYEQYF. The CDR3 DNA follows: TGCAGCGTTGTCAACCCGGACAGGAACTCCTACGAGCAGTACTTC.